This TCR beta chain emerged from a study of blood T cell repertoires in COVID-19. Losses at the gene ends were 4 bases for V and 4 bases for J; bases not matched to a gene: 12. CDR3 length: 18 amino acids. The germline V gene encodes CDR1 MNHNS and CDR2 SASEGT. Assay used: immunoSEQ multiplex PCR; TCRdb lists only in-frame clones, some missing. The sample lists hundreds of thousands of clones; about 90% were seen once. In terms of age and location, participants ranged from about 18 to 95 years and lived in about 25 US areas. The TCR comes from a woman aged 18-29 years with acute COVID-19. The chain carries TRBV6-1 and TRBJ2-2; 10 nucleotides line up with TRBD2. The sequenced material came from PBMCs or T cells enriched from blood (not recorded which). The CDR3 here is CASSGMVLAGGPTGELFF. As DNA, the CDR3 is TGTGCCAGCAGTGGAATGGTATTAGCGGGAGGCCCCACCGGGGAGCTGTTTTTT.